The rows below give T cell receptor beta chains drawn from one sample of a study of blood T cell repertoires in COVID-19. The repertoire was sequenced with immunoSEQ multiplex PCR; TCRdb's copy has only in-frame clones and lacks some. The sample shows roughly 150,000 clones, roughly 85% of them seen only once. Source material: peripheral blood. These receptors were taken from a human donor in a cohort sampled during active COVID-19. CDR3s include the opening cysteine and the closing phenylalanine or tryptophan. D genes are given only for firm matches.

J gene	V gene	D gene	CDR3 protein
TRBJ2-7	TRBV5-6	TRBD1	CASSSTGVYEQYF
TRBJ2-5	TRBV11-2	TRBD1	CASSQTGGVETQYF
TRBJ2-5	TRBV5-1	TRBD1	CASSLTGTGGVQTQYF
TRBJ2-7	TRBV7-8	TRBD2	CASSLAGGYEQYF
TRBJ1-2	TRBV13	TRBD1	CASSLVQGRDYGYTF
TRBJ1-1	TRBV20-1	NA	CSASACEGCTEAFF
TRBJ2-7	TRBV6-5	TRBD2	CASSYGLAGTYEQYF
TRBJ2-1	TRBV4-1	TRBD2	CASSQPSGRGSYNEQFF
TRBJ2-7	TRBV6-5	NA	CASRARQDAYEQYF
TRBJ1-6	TRBV7-2	NA	CASSLDRLSNSPLHF
TRBJ2-7	TRBV7-2	NA	CASSHTPDDYLSYEQYF
TRBJ2-7	TRBV5-6	TRBD2	CASSRGTSGATYEQYF
TRBJ2-3	TRBV7-2	NA	CASSLVGRITDTQYF
TRBJ2-7	TRBV5-5	NA	CASTGRGGPGEQYF
TRBJ1-5	TRBV7-2	NA	CASSLQGAQPQHF
TRBJ1-2	TRBV5-1	TRBD1	CASSRTTGIHGYTF
TRBJ2-2	TRBV9	TRBD1	CASSPYGRTGGQGTGELFF
TRBJ2-7	TRBV3-1/TRBV3-2	TRBD1	CASSQTGDPYEQYF
TRBJ1-1	TRBV5-8	NA	CASSLGARVNTEAFF
TRBJ2-7	TRBV11-2	NA	CASSWGGRSYEQYF
TRBJ1-2	TRBV28	NA	CASSLLQQGDGYTF
TRBJ1-5	TRBV30	NA	CAWSVGGGVGQNQPQHF
TRBJ2-6	TRBV6-5	TRBD1	CASSYFTGAGANVLTF
TRBJ2-7	TRBV7-9	NA	CASSFSYRPYEQYF
TRBJ2-1	TRBV27	TRBD2	CASSLLTSGGHNEQFF
TRBJ2-4	TRBV5-5	NA	CASSSKVGGREAKNIQYF
TRBJ1-4	TRBV6-1	NA	CASSEKGVGEKLFF
TRBJ2-2	TRBV27	NA	CASSFIGLENTGELFF
TRBJ2-1	TRBV6-5	NA	CASTGQFPLNEQFF
TRBJ1-6	TRBV6-5	NA	CASGGSTLHF
TRBJ2-3	TRBV27	NA	CASNTPGGPTDTQYF
TRBJ2-5	TRBV9	NA	CASSVGVNREETQYF
TRBJ2-7	TRBV5-6	TRBD1	CASSPRTGGSSGSSYEQYF